The clone carrying this T cell receptor beta chain was detected once. At one boundary the junction diverges from the germline segment, which might be a read error. The data were taken from a study of blood T cell repertoires in COVID-19. At the level of the study: T cells, B-cell-depleted T cells, or PBMCs provided the cDNA or gDNA that served as material.

The CDR3 is 14 amino acids. Looked up from germline, CDR1 is SEHNR and CDR2 is FQNEAQ (reference sequence). TCRdb's copy holds only in-frame clones and misses some; the assay was immunoSEQ multiplex PCR. The profile shows a few hundred thousand clones, approximately 85% of them singletons. V gene TRBV7-9 combines with J gene TRBJ1-1; D call uncertain. Sequencing was done on a sample of peripheral blood. The sequence was obtained from a human donor in a cohort sampled during active COVID-19. The CDR3: CASSLGVEGPLLSF. The DNA for the CDR3 is TGTGCCAGCAGCTTAGGGGTGGAGGGCCCTCTCCTCTCATTT.